This entry features one TCR beta chain sequence. This sample is drawn from a study of control samples from healthy donors and cancer patients. The repertoire was sequenced with immunoSEQ multiplex PCR; TCRdb's copy has only in-frame clones and lacks some. The sample includes some 130,000 clones, about 90% of them seen just once. Germline CDR1 and CDR2: SGHKS and YYEKEE (reference sequence). This CDR3 has 15 amino acids. V lost 1 base, J lost 0 bases, and 8 bases lay in between. This chain links TRBV5-5 with TRBJ2-1; D unclear. The sequence was collected from a man aged 50 to 59 with head and neck cancer. The source material was PBMCs. The CDR3 loop reads CASSLWISSYNEQFF. In nucleotides, the CDR3 is TGTGCCAGCAGCTTGTGGATCAGCTCCTACAATGAGCAGTTCTTC.